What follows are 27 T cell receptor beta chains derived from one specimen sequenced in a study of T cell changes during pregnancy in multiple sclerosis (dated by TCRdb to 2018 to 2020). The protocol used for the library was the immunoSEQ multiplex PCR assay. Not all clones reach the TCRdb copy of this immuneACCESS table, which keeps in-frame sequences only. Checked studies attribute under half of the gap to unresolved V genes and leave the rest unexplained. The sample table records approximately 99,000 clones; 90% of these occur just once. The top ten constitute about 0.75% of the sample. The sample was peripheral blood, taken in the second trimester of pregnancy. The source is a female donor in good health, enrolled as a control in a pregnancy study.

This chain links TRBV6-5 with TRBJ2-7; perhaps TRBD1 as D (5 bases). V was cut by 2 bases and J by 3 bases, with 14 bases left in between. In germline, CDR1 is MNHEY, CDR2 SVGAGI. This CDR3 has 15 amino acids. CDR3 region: CASSYGQGRIYEQYF. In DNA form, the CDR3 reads TGTGCCAGCAGTTACGGGCAGGGCAGAATCTACGAGCAGTACTTC.

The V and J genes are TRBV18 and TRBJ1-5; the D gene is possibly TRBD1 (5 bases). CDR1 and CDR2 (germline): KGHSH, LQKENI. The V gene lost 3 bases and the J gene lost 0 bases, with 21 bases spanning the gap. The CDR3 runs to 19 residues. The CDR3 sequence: CASSPRGSTWGLSNQPQHF. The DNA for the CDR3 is TGTGCCAGCTCACCTAGGGGCTCGACCTGGGGCCTTAGCAATCAGCCCCAGCATTTT.

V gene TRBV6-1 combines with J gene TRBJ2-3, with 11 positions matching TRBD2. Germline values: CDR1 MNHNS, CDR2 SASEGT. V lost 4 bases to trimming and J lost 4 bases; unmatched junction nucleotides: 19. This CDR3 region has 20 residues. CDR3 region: CASSAYGQLGSGGAADTQYF. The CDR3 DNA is TGTGCCAGCAGTGCATACGGGCAGTTAGGTAGCGGGGGGGCAGCAGATACGCAGTATTTT.

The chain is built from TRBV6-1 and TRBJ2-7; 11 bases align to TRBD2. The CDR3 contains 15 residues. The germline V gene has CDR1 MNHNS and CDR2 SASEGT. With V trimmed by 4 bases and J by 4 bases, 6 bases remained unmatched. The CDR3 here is CASSGVAGGIYEQYF. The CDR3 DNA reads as TGTGCCAGCAGTGGAGTAGCGGGGGGGATTTACGAGCAGTACTTC.

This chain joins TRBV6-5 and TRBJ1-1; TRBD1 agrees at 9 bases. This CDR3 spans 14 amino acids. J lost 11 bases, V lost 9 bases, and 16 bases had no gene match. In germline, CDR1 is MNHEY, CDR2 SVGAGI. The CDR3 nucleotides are TGTGCCAGTTACCGGGACAGGGTATGGGCGAACGCTTTCTTT. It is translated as CASYRDRVWANAFF.

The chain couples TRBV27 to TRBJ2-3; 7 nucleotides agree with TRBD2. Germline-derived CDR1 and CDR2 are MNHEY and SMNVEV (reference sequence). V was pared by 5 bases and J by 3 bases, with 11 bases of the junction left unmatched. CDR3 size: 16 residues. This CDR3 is CASSLTPRGRTDTQYF. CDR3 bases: TGTGCCAGCAGTCTTACCCCTCGCGGGAGAACAGATACGCAGTATTTT.

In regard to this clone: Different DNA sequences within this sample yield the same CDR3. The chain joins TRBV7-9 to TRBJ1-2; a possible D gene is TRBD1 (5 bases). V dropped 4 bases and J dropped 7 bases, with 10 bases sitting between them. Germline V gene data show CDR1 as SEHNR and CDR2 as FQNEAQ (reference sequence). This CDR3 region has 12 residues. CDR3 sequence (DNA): TGTGCCAGCAGCTCAGGGCAGGTTGGCTACACCTTC. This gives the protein CASSSGQVGYTF.

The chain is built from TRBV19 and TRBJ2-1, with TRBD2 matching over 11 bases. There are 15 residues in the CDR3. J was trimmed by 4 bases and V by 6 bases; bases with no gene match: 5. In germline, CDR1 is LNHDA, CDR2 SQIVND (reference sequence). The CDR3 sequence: CASRLAGVSYNEQFF. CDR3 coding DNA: TGTGCCAGTAGACTAGCGGGAGTCTCATACAATGAGCAGTTCTTC.

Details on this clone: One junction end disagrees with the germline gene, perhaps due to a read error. The CDR3 sequence: CASSFSDRAAAAF. CDR3 nucleotide sequence: TGTGCCAGCAGTTTCTCAGACAGAGCAGCCGCTGCCTTC. This chain links TRBV27 with TRBJ1-2; weak D call: TRBD1 (5 bases). Germline CDR1 reads MNHEY; CDR2 reads SMNVEV (reference sequence). This CDR3 is 13 amino acids long.

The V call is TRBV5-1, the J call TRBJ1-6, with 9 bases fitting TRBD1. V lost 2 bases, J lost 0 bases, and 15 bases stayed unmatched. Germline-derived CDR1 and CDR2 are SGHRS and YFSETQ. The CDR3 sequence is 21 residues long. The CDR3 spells CASSFAPRDRVRSSYNSPLHF. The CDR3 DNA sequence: TGCGCCAGCAGCTTCGCCCCCCGGGACAGGGTTAGGAGCTCCTATAATTCACCCCTCCACTTT.

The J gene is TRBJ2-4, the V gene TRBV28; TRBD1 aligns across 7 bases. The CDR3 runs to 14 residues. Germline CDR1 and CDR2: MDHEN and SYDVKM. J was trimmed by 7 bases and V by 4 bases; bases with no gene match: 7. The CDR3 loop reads CASSSGTVPNIQYF. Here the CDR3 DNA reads TGTGCCAGCAGTTCGGGGACAGTCCCGAACATTCAGTACTTC.

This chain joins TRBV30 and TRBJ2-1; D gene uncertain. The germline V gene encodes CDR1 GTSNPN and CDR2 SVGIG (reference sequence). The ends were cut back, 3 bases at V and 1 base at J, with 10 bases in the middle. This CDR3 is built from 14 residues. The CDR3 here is CAWRTYKSYNEQFF. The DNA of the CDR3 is TGTGCCTGGAGGACTTATAAATCCTACAATGAGCAGTTCTTC.

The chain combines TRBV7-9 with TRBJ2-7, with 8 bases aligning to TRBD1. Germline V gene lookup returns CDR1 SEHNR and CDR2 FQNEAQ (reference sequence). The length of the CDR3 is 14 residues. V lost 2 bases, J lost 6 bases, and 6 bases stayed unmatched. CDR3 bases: TGTGCCAGCAGCTTAAAAGGACAGGGAAGCGAGCAGTACTTC. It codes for CASSLKGQGSEQYF.

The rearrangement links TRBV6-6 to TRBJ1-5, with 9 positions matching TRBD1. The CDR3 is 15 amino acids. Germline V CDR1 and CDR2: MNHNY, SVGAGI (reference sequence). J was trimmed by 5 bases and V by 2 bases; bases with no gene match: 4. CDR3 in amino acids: CASSYDRGGYQPQHF. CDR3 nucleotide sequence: TGTGCCAGCAGTTACGACAGGGGGGGGTATCAGCCCCAGCATTTT.

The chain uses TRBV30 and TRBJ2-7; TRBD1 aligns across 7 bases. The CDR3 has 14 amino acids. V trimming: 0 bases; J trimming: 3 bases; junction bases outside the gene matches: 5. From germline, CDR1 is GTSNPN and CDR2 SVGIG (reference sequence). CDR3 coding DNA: TGTGCCTGGAGTGTACAGGGGCTCCACTACGAGCAGTACTTC. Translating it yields CAWSVQGLHYEQYF.

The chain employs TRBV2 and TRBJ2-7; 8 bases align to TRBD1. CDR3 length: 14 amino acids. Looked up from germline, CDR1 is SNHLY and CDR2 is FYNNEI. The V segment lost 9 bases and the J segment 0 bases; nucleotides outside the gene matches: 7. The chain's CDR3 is CARITGTGSYEQYF. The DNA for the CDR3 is TGTGCCAGGATTACCGGGACAGGCTCCTACGAGCAGTACTTC.

This CDR3 reads CASSQTGGAGYTF. DNA of the CDR3: TGTGCCAGCAGCCAAACAGGGGGCGCGGGCTACACCTTC. The chain joins TRBV7-9 to TRBJ1-2; 9 bases are shared with TRBD1. J lost 8 bases, V lost 5 bases, and 6 bases had no gene match. Looked up from germline, CDR1 is SEHNR and CDR2 is FQNEAQ (reference sequence). This CDR3 contains 13 residues.

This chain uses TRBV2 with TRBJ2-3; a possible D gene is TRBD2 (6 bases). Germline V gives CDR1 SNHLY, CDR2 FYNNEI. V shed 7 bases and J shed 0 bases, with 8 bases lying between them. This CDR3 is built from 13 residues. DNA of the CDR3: TGTGCCAGCACCGGGACTAGCACAGATACGCAGTATTTT. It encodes CASTGTSTDTQYF.

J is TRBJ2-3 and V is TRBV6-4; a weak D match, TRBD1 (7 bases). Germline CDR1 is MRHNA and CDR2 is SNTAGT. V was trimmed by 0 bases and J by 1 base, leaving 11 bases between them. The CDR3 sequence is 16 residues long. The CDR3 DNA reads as TGTGCCAGCAGTGACTCTGGGGGGACAGGCACAGATACGCAGTATTTT. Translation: CASSDSGGTGTDTQYF.

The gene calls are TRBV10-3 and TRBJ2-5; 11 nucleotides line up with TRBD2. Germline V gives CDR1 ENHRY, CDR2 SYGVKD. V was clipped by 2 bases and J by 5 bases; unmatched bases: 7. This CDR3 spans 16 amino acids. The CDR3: CAISEIWASGRETQYF. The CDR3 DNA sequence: TGTGCCATCAGTGAGATCTGGGCTAGCGGGAGGGAGACCCAGTACTTC.

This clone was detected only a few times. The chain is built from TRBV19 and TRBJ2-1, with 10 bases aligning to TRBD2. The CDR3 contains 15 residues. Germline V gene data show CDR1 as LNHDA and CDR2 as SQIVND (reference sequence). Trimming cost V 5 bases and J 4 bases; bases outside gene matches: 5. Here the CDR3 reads CASSRTSGDYNEQFF. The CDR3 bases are TGTGCCAGTAGTCGTACTAGCGGGGATTACAATGAGCAGTTCTTC.

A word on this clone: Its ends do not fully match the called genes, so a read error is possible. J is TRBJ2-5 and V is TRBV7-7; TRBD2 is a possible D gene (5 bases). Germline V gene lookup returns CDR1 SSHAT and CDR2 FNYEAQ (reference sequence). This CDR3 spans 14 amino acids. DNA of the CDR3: TGTGCTAGCAGCTTAGGCGGGTTCGGGGAGACCCAGTACTTC. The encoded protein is CASSLGGFGETQYF. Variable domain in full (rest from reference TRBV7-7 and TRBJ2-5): GAGVSQSPRYKVTKRGQDVTLRCDPISSHATLYWYQQALGQGPEFLTYFNYEAQPDKSGLPSDRFSAERPEGSISTLTIQRTEQRDSAMYRCASSLGGFGETQYFGPGTRLLVL.

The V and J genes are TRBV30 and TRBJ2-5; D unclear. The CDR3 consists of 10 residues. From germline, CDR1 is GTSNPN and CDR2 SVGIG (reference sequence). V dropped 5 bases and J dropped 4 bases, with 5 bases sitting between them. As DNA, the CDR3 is TGTGCCTGGGGCACAGAGACCCAGTACTTC. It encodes CAWGTETQYF.

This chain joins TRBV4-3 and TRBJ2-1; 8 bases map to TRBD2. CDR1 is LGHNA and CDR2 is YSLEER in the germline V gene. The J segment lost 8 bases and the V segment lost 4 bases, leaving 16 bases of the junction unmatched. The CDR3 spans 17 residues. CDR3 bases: TGCGCCAGCAGCCGCTACACCACGGGAGGGCCATTGGATGAGCAGTTCTTC. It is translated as CASSRYTTGGPLDEQFF.

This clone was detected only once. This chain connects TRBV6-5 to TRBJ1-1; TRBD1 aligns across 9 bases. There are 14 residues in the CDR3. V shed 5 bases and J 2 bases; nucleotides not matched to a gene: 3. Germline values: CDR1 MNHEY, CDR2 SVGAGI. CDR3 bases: TGTGCCAGCAGTCGGACAGGGGCAAACACTGAAGCTTTCTTT. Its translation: CASSRTGANTEAFF.

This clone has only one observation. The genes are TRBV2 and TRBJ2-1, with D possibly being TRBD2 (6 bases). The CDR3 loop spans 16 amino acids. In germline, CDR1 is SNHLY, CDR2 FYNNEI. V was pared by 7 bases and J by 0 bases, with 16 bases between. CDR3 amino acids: CASNPSGGSSYNEQFF. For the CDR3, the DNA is TGTGCCAGCAACCCGAGCGGAGGGAGCTCCTACAATGAGCAGTTCTTC.

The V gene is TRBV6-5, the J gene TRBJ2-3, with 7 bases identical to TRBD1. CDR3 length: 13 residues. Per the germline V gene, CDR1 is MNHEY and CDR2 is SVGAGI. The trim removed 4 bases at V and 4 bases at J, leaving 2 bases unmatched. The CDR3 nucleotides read TGTGCCAGCAGTTCCACAGGGGCAGATACGCAGTATTTT. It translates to CASSSTGADTQYF.